A selection of T cell receptor beta chains follows, all from one sample in a study of T cells of healthy individuals. TCRdb re-called the 5' RACE reads with MiXCR, one entry per CDR3 protein. The sample holds around 80,000 distinct CDR3 sequences, approximately 4.8% seen once. Receptor source: a female donor in good health. Each CDR3 is given with its conserved first and last residue. The order of the fields is CDR3 length, J gene, D gene, clone size, V gene, CDR3 protein, CDR3 DNA. D genes are given only for firm matches. Part of the rows lack a size; the others show once, few, many or a class for expanded clones.

cdr3_length: 14
j_call: TRBJ1-1
d_call: .
clone_size: many
v_call: TRBV6-2/TRBV6-3
cdr3_aa: CASSYTGPPGGAFF
cdr3_nt: TGTGCCAGCAGTTACACCGGACCCCCTGGGGGAGCTTTCTTT

cdr3_length: 18
j_call: TRBJ1-5
d_call: TRBD1
clone_size: few
v_call: TRBV7-2
cdr3_aa: CASSLVGQGLGGNQPQHF
cdr3_nt: TGTGCCAGCAGCTTAGTCGGACAGGGCCTTGGGGGCAATCAGCCCCAGCATTTT

cdr3_length: 16
j_call: TRBJ1-1
d_call: .
clone_size: many
v_call: TRBV5-4
cdr3_aa: CASSTRTTGLNTEAFF
cdr3_nt: TGTGCCAGCAGCACCCGAACCACAGGACTGAACACTGAAGCTTTCTTT

cdr3_length: 18
j_call: TRBJ2-3
d_call: TRBD2
clone_size: .
v_call: TRBV5-1
cdr3_aa: CASSPGGLAGGDTDTQYF
cdr3_nt: TGCGCCAGCAGCCCTGGAGGCTTAGCGGGAGGCGATACAGATACGCAGTATTTT

cdr3_length: 13
j_call: TRBJ1-1
d_call: TRBD1
clone_size: many
v_call: TRBV6-5
cdr3_aa: CASSPWDRGEAFF
cdr3_nt: TGTGCCAGCAGTCCCTGGGACAGGGGCGAAGCTTTCTTT

cdr3_length: 17
j_call: TRBJ2-3
d_call: TRBD2
clone_size: .
v_call: TRBV4-3
cdr3_aa: CASSQDGPSGQTDTQYF
cdr3_nt: TGCGCCAGCAGCCAAGATGGCCCTAGCGGGCAGACAGATACGCAGTATTTT

cdr3_length: 14
j_call: TRBJ2-7
d_call: .
clone_size: many
v_call: TRBV7-9
cdr3_aa: CASSLARGSYEQYF
cdr3_nt: TGTGCCAGCAGCTTAGCTAGAGGGTCCTACGAGCAGTACTTC

cdr3_length: 16
j_call: TRBJ1-5
d_call: .
clone_size: .
v_call: TRBV6-2/TRBV6-3
cdr3_aa: CASSLHLTSGDQPQHF
cdr3_nt: TGTGCCAGCAGTTTACACTTGACGTCAGGGGATCAGCCCCAGCATTTT

cdr3_length: 15
j_call: TRBJ1-2
d_call: .
clone_size: many
v_call: TRBV7-2
cdr3_aa: CASSLDVMGARGYTF
cdr3_nt: TGTGCCAGCAGCTTAGATGTTATGGGGGCGCGCGGCTACACCTTC

cdr3_length: 16
j_call: TRBJ2-3
d_call: TRBD2
clone_size: .
v_call: TRBV4-1
cdr3_aa: CATGFIGREAGDTQYF
cdr3_nt: TGCGCCACAGGTTTTATCGGCAGGGAAGCGGGGGATACGCAGTATTTT

cdr3_length: 16
j_call: TRBJ2-1
d_call: TRBD2
clone_size: few
v_call: TRBV19
cdr3_aa: CASSPRASGSGDEQFF
cdr3_nt: TGTGCCAGTAGCCCTCGAGCTAGCGGGAGTGGTGATGAGCAGTTCTTC

cdr3_length: 14
j_call: TRBJ2-7
d_call: .
clone_size: many
v_call: TRBV20-1
cdr3_aa: CSARDGDAAYEQYF
cdr3_nt: TGCAGTGCTAGAGATGGGGACGCAGCCTACGAGCAGTACTTC

cdr3_length: 14
j_call: TRBJ2-7
d_call: .
clone_size: many
v_call: TRBV27
cdr3_aa: CASSLQEGLGAQYF
cdr3_nt: TGTGCCAGCAGTTTACAGGAGGGGTTAGGGGCGCAGTACTTC

cdr3_length: 15
j_call: TRBJ2-2
d_call: .
clone_size: .
v_call: TRBV18
cdr3_aa: CASSLLGASGVELFF
cdr3_nt: TGTGCCAGCTCACTCCTTGGGGCCTCTGGCGTGGAGCTGTTTTTT

cdr3_length: 15
j_call: TRBJ2-7
d_call: TRBD1
clone_size: many
v_call: TRBV30
cdr3_aa: CAWSVKTGESYEQYF
cdr3_nt: TGTGCCTGGAGTGTGAAGACAGGGGAATCCTACGAGCAGTACTTC

cdr3_length: 16
j_call: TRBJ1-2
d_call: .
clone_size: .
v_call: TRBV18
cdr3_aa: CASSRETASMNYGYTF
cdr3_nt: TGTGCCAGCTCACGAGAGACAGCAAGTATGAACTATGGCTACACCTTC

cdr3_length: 14
j_call: TRBJ1-1
d_call: TRBD1
clone_size: .
v_call: TRBV7-3
cdr3_aa: CASSPGQGRTEAFF
cdr3_nt: TGTGCCAGCAGCCCCGGACAGGGACGCACTGAAGCCTTCTTT

cdr3_length: 12
j_call: TRBJ2-7
d_call: .
clone_size: many
v_call: TRBV29-1
cdr3_aa: CSVEGDGYEQYF
cdr3_nt: TGCAGCGTTGAAGGTGACGGCTACGAGCAGTACTTC

cdr3_length: 17
j_call: TRBJ2-3
d_call: TRBD2
clone_size: .
v_call: TRBV6-2/TRBV6-3
cdr3_aa: CASSPRWASGRPDTQYF
cdr3_nt: TGTGCCAGCAGCCCTAGGTGGGCTAGCGGGAGACCAGATACGCAGTATTTT

cdr3_length: 17
j_call: TRBJ2-1
d_call: .
clone_size: many
v_call: TRBV11-2
cdr3_aa: CASSYRPDFTSYNEQFF
cdr3_nt: TGTGCCAGCAGCTACCGCCCCGACTTCACCTCCTACAATGAGCAGTTCTTC

cdr3_length: 12
j_call: TRBJ2-7
d_call: .
clone_size: many
v_call: TRBV28
cdr3_aa: CASSRLFYEQYF
cdr3_nt: TGTGCCAGCAGTAGACTCTTCTACGAGCAGTACTTC

cdr3_length: 14
j_call: TRBJ1-2
d_call: .
clone_size: few
v_call: TRBV6-1
cdr3_aa: CASSEAILNYGYTF
cdr3_nt: TGTGCCAGCAGTGAAGCGATTTTAAACTATGGCTACACCTTC

cdr3_length: 12
j_call: TRBJ2-1
d_call: .
clone_size: many
v_call: TRBV27
cdr3_aa: CASSSETREQFF
cdr3_nt: TGTGCCAGCAGTTCCGAAACGCGTGAGCAGTTCTTC

cdr3_length: 13
j_call: TRBJ2-7
d_call: .
clone_size: many
v_call: TRBV7-9
cdr3_aa: CASSAGAGREQYF
cdr3_nt: TGTGCCAGCAGCGCTGGGGCAGGCCGAGAGCAGTACTTC

cdr3_length: 14
j_call: TRBJ1-2
d_call: .
clone_size: .
v_call: TRBV19
cdr3_aa: CASSIVRANYGYTF
cdr3_nt: TGTGCCAGTAGTATCGTCAGAGCTAACTATGGCTACACCTTC